The 19 T cell receptor beta chains below all came from one sample that was sequenced in a study of response to subunit inactivated influenza vaccine. TCRdb re-called the RT-PCR reads with MiXCR, one entry per CDR3 protein. The sample has 500,000 to 750,000 distinct CDR3 sequences, roughly 15% seen once; the top ten hold approximately 10%. The sequences come from PBMCs from blood, collected 11 to 12 days after vaccination. The receptors stem from a man in his fifties who received an inactivated influenza vaccine.

This clonotype showed up just a few times. One junction end does not reproduce the germline sequence, and a read error may be involved. J is TRBJ1-1 and V is TRBV10-3; D gene unclear. The CDR3 sequence is 11 residues long. Germline assignment: CDR1 ENHRY and CDR2 SYGVKD. The CDR3 sequence: CAISESRGHTF. The CDR3 bases are TGTGCCATCAGTGAGTCGAGAGGGCACACATTT.

This clonotype was seen many times. V usage is TRBV7-9 and J usage is TRBJ2-5; TRBD1 might be the D (6 bases). Trimming removed 5 bases at V and 0 bases at J, with 7 bases between. The CDR3 totals 13 residues. The germline V gene has CDR1 SEHNR and CDR2 FQNEAQ (reference sequence). CDR3: CASSGQNQETQYF. For the CDR3, the DNA is TGTGCCAGCAGCGGACAGAACCAAGAGACCCAGTACTTC. Full variable domain (missing parts from reference TRBV7-9 and TRBJ2-5): DTGVSQNPRHKITKRGQNVTFRCDPISEHNRLYWYRQTLGQGPEFLTYFQNEAQLEKSRLLSDRFSAERPKGSFSTLEIQRTEQGDSAMYLCASSGQNQETQYFGPGTRLLVL.

The chain has TRBV4-2 and TRBJ2-1, with D possibly matching TRBD2 (5 bases). The CDR3 consists of 18 residues. V was trimmed by 0 bases and J by 9 bases, leaving 24 bases between them. Germline V gene sequence: CDR1 LGHNA, CDR2 YNFKEQ. The CDR3 sequence: CASSQEWVLVGVPVEQFF. The CDR3 bases are TGTGCCAGCAGCCAAGAATGGGTCTTAGTCGGGGTCCCAGTTGAGCAGTTCTTC.

The genes are TRBV20-1 and TRBJ1-5; no clear D. The V and J ends lost 3 bases and 2 bases respectively, with 8 bases between them. The CDR3 length is 13 residues. Germline CDR1 DFQATT, CDR2 SNEGSKA (reference sequence). The CDR3 region has the DNA TGCAGTGCTAGTGGCGATCGCAATCAGCCCCAGCATTTT. Amino acids: CSASGDRNQPQHF.

The V call is TRBV6-1, the J call TRBJ1-2; 8 nucleotides agree with TRBD1. V was clipped by 8 bases and J by 7 bases; unmatched bases: 6. Germline V gene lookup returns CDR1 MNHNS and CDR2 SASEGT. The CDR3 spans 12 residues. The CDR3 bases are TGTGCCAGCGGACGGACAGGGTTTGGCTACACCTTC. Translated: CASGRTGFGYTF.

The CDR3 nucleotides read TGTGCCAGCAGGAACCTGGGACAGGGCGGACTGAATGAGCAGTTCTTC. This translates into CASRNLGQGGLNEQFF. The chain carries TRBV28 and TRBJ2-1; 9 bases fit TRBD1. After removal of 6 bases from V and 7 bases from J, the junction contained 13 bases not matched to a gene. Germline CDR1 reads MDHEN; CDR2 reads SYDVKM. This CDR3 spans 16 amino acids.

This clonotype was detected only a few times. The chain links TRBV5-1 to TRBJ2-7, with D perhaps TRBD1 (5 bases). CDR1 is SGHRS and CDR2 is YFSETQ in the germline V gene. The CDR3 has 14 amino acids. The V end was cut by 4 bases, the J end by 7 bases, with 18 bases between. CDR3 in DNA: TGCGCCAGCAGCCACGGACCTCAGGGTGGAGAGCAGTACTTC. Translating gives CASSHGPQGGEQYF.

This clonotype was recorded at least ten times. One junction end does not reproduce the germline sequence, and a read error may be involved. The V gene is TRBV5-1, the J gene TRBJ1-1; no reliable D call. Germline CDR1 is SGHRS and CDR2 is YFSETQ. The CDR3 runs 13 residues. The CDR3 loop is CASSFNRNTEAFF. CDR3 in DNA: TGTGCCAGCAGTTTTAATAGGAACACTGAAGCTTTCTTT.

This clonotype has a handful of counts. The gene calls are TRBV4-2 and TRBJ1-1; 9 nucleotides line up with TRBD1. V lost 2 bases, J lost 4 bases, and 8 bases stayed unmatched. The germline V gene has CDR1 LGHNA and CDR2 YNFKEQ. The CDR3 has 16 amino acids. CDR3 protein: CASSQRDREDGTEAFF. CDR3 in DNA: TGTGCCAGCAGCCAACGGGACAGGGAAGACGGCACTGAAGCTTTCTTT.

This clonotype has a handful of counts. This chain connects TRBV6-2 or TRBV6-3 to TRBJ2-6; D unresolved. CDR3 length: 15 residues. The germline V and J ends were trimmed by 6 bases and 2 bases, with 11 bases remaining between them. Germline V gene sequence: CDR1 MNHEY, CDR2 SVGEGT. The CDR3 nucleotides are TGTGCCAGCAGCACCTACAGAACTGGGGCCAACGTCCTGACTTTC. As protein: CASSTYRTGANVLTF.

A few counts support this clonotype. CDR3 in amino acids: CASSTGAVANTGELFF. In DNA form, the CDR3 reads TGTGCCAGCAGCACGGGCGCAGTAGCGAACACCGGGGAGCTGTTTTTT. J is TRBJ2-2 and V is TRBV5-5, with unresolved D. Germline lookup yields CDR1 SGHKS and CDR2 YYEKEE (reference sequence). This CDR3 spans 16 amino acids. The V gene lost 4 bases and the J gene lost 0 bases, with 13 bases spanning the gap.

The table lists this clonotype with a few counts. The J gene is TRBJ2-3, the V gene TRBV7-2; D not certain. The V and J ends lost 5 bases and 2 bases respectively, with 14 bases between them. Per germline, CDR1 SGHTA and CDR2 FQGNSA. The CDR3 extends over 15 amino acids. CDR3 coding DNA: TGTGCCAGCAGCCAGGACGGTGCCTTCACAGATACGCAGTATTTT. Protein sequence: CASSQDGAFTDTQYF. The full variable domain, in which reference TRBV7-2 and TRBJ2-3 provide the parts outside the CDR3, is GAGVSQSPSNKVTEKGKDVELRCDPISGHTALYWYRQSLGQGLEFLIYFQGNSAPDKSGLPSDRFSAERTGGSVSTLTIQRTQQEDSAVYLCASSQDGAFTDTQYFGPGTRLTVL.

This clonotype was seen a handful of times. The chain combines TRBV7-8 with TRBJ2-2; possibly TRBD1 or TRBD2 for D (5 bases each). V lost 3 bases, J lost 2 bases, and 19 bases lay in between. Germline V CDR1 and CDR2: SGHVS, FQNEAQ. The CDR3 sequence is 18 residues long. The CDR3 spells CASSFVWGPETNTGELFF. The CDR3 DNA reads as TGTGCCAGCAGCTTCGTTTGGGGACCCGAAACTAACACCGGGGAGCTGTTTTTT.

This chain uses TRBV19 with TRBJ2-3; tentative D call: TRBD2 (7 bases). The germline V gene has CDR1 LNHDA and CDR2 SQIVND (reference sequence). This CDR3 is built from 15 residues. V lost 6 bases to trimming and J lost 2 bases, with 15 bases between them. The CDR3 DNA is TGTGCCAGTAGGAAACAGGGAGGGTTCACAGATACGCAGTATTTT. Encoded protein: CASRKQGGFTDTQYF.

This clonotype has a count of ten or more. V usage is TRBV29-1 and J usage is TRBJ2-3; maybe TRBD2 (5 bases). Trimming removed 3 bases at V and 2 bases at J, with 12 bases between. CDR1 is SQVTM, CDR2 ANQGSEA, per germline. This CDR3 is built from 14 residues. CDR3 region: CSVDAGIYTDTQYF. CDR3 bases: TGCAGCGTTGATGCGGGTATCTACACAGATACGCAGTATTTT.

V gene TRBV14 combines with J gene TRBJ2-7, with 10 bases aligning to TRBD2. Germline V gene data show CDR1 as SGHDN and CDR2 as FVKESK. The junction had 0 bases not matched to a gene; V was cut back by 1 base and J by 6 bases. The CDR3 length is 13 residues. CDR3 amino acids: CASSQGLAGEQYF. The DNA for the CDR3 is TGTGCCAGCAGCCAAGGACTAGCGGGCGAGCAGTACTTC. Filled out from reference TRBV14 and TRBJ2-7, the complete variable domain reads EAGVTQFPSHSVIEKGQTVTLRCDPISGHDNLYWYRRVMGKEIKFLLHFVKESKQDESGMPNNRFLAERTGGTYSTLKVQPAELEDSGVYFCASSQGLAGEQYFGPGTRLTVT.

V gene TRBV7-3 combines with J gene TRBJ2-1, with 11 bases matching TRBD2. V dropped 5 bases and J dropped 8; count of bases not matched to a gene: 5. The CDR3 runs 14 residues. Looked up from germline, CDR1 is SGHTA and CDR2 is FQGTGA. The CDR3 sequence: CASSTGTSGYEQFF. For the CDR3, the DNA is TGTGCCAGCAGCACCGGGACTAGCGGTTATGAGCAGTTCTTC.

With regard to this clonotype: A much larger clone lies one base from this, so it may be a read error. The rearrangement links TRBV11-2 to TRBJ2-3; possible D gene TRBD2, 6 bases. The germline gives CDR1 SGHAT, CDR2 FQNNGV. This CDR3 spans 16 amino acids. The CDR3 sequence: CAGSPGTLTETDTQYF. CDR3 sequence (DNA): TGTGCCGGCAGCCCAGGGACTCTTACGGAAACAGATACGCAGTATTTT.

This clonotype turned up a few times. V is TRBV15 and J is TRBJ1-4; D is possibly TRBD1 (5 bases). The germline V and J ends were trimmed by 5 bases and 4 bases, with 14 bases remaining between them. The CDR3 is 15 residues long. The germline V gene encodes CDR1 LNHNV and CDR2 YYDKDF (reference sequence). CDR3 in DNA: TGTGCCACCAGCTGGGGGAGGGGTTTTAATGAAAAACTGTTTTTT. Translated, it gives CATSWGRGFNEKLFF.